This TCR beta chain was observed in a study of shared clonotypes between healthy human individuals. Study observations and caveats: It was the non-shared clonotypes that had lower generation probabilities than clonotypes shared by all four donors.

The CDR3 has 16 amino acids. The V segment lost 6 bases and the J segment 3 bases; nucleotides outside the gene matches: 14. CDR1 SQVTM and CDR2 ANQGSEA come from the germline V gene. The study drew its donors from healthy HIV-negative adults without recent acute infections or vaccinations. Only Caucasian adults living in Nashville, Tennessee served as donors. As regards this clone: Its cognate antigen is unknown.

In the sorted-subset replicate PCRs, about 200 ng DNA, 25,000 to 35,000 T cell genomes, was used. The assay was immunoSEQ multiplex PCR, and TCRdb's table has in-frame clones only and misses some. The sample includes 2 million to 2.5 million clones, about 90% of them seen just once. Sequencing used naive CD4+ T cells from PBMCs. As to subset: CD45RA+ positively selected. The chain recombines TRBV29-1 with TRBJ2-1; 7 bases are a match to TRBD2. The TCR sequence derives from a man younger than 35 in good health. Some clones in this sample may be carry-over from other donors' samples. The CDR3 protein is CSVGDLAGGIYNEQFF. The CDR3 DNA sequence: TGCAGCGTCGGAGATTTAGCGGGCGGTATCTACAATGAGCAGTTCTTC.